In its sample, the clone carrying this TCR beta chain was seen many times. TCR beta CDR3 regions were amplified from RNA. Carried out on the TCR CDR3, a first-round RT-PCR used the HTBI primer set. TCRdb re-called the multiplex PCR reads with MiXCR, one entry per CDR3 protein. This sample has under 400,000 distinct CDR3 sequences; about 21% occur once, and the top ten carry around 48%. The data were taken from a study of T cells in Graves' hyperthyroidism and ophthalmopathy. As for the study in general: The initial diagnosis was the point when peripheral blood was collected, ahead of any treatment.

Diagnosis of hyperthyroidism was new in patients aged 18 to 65, and its duration was under 2 months. Thyroid ultrasound, orbital computed tomography, clinical symptoms, and serum thyroxine and TRAb underpinned diagnoses. Out of roughly 10 ml of fresh peripheral blood came the PBMCs. V was clipped by 4 bases and J by 6 bases; unmatched bases: 9. Germline V gene data show CDR1 as LGHDT and CDR2 as YNNKEL (reference sequence). This CDR3 region has 17 residues. This sequence joins TRBV3-1 and TRBJ2-2; TRBD2 agrees at 12 bases. The sequence was collected from a woman aged 50 to 60 with Graves' hyperthyroidism. The sequenced sample consisted of blood. The DNA for the CDR3 is TGTGCCAGCAGCCGACTAGCGGGAGTTATGGGGTCCGGGGAGCTGTTTTTT. This encodes CASSRLAGVMGSGELFF. Full variable domain (missing parts from reference TRBV3-1 and TRBJ2-2): DTAVSQTPKYLVTQMGNDKSIKCEQNLGHDTMYWYKQDSKKFLKIMFSYNNKELIINETVPNRFSPKSPDKAHLNLHINSLELGDSAVYFCASSRLAGVMGSGELFFGEGSRLTVL.